A single sample is the source of the 9 T cell receptor beta chains below, sequenced in a study of early T cells in non-severe SARS-CoV-2 infection. Each CDR3 protein is one row after TCRdb ran MiXCR on the 5' RACE reads. The sample holds just under 90,000 distinct CDR3 sequences, approximately 15% seen once. Sequencing was performed on whole blood. Receptors originate from an adult who was a healthcare worker with PCR-confirmed SARS-CoV-2 infection or an uninfected control (not recorded which).

This clonotype came up many times. The chain has TRBV29-1 and TRBJ1-5, with D tentatively TRBD1 (5 bases). Germline V gene lookup returns CDR1 SQVTM and CDR2 ANQGSEA. V lost 6 bases, J lost 0 bases, and 9 bases lay in between. The CDR3 covers 13 residues. The DNA of the CDR3 is TGCAGCGTCCGGGGCCATAGCAATCAGCCCCAGCATTTT. Translating it yields CSVRGHSNQPQHF.

The rearrangement uses TRBV18 and TRBJ2-1; 7 bases fit TRBD1. V lost 5 bases, J lost 0 bases, and 10 bases stayed unmatched. Germline V gene sequence: CDR1 KGHSH, CDR2 LQKENI. This CDR3 region has 17 residues. The CDR3 region has the DNA TGTGCCAGCTCATCCGACAGGGTTTTGAGCTCCTACAATGAGCAGTTCTTC. Its translation: CASSSDRVLSSYNEQFF.

The rearrangement uses TRBV28 and TRBJ1-1; D gene ambiguous. This CDR3 has 14 residues. V was shortened by 6 bases and J by 0 bases, with 11 bases between the two germline ends. The germline gives CDR1 MDHEN, CDR2 SYDVKM. DNA for the CDR3: TGTGCCAGCAGAGGAGGAGAAATGAACACTGAAGCTTTCTTT. Its protein is CASRGGEMNTEAFF.

V is TRBV6-5 and J is TRBJ1-2, with 7 bases identical to TRBD1. Trimming cost V 0 bases and J 4 bases; bases outside gene matches: 5. Germline lookup yields CDR1 MNHEY and CDR2 SVGAGI. The CDR3 consists of 15 residues. CDR3 sequence reads: CASSYSKQGFYGYTF. The CDR3 nucleotides are TGTGCCAGCAGTTACTCGAAACAGGGGTTCTATGGCTACACCTTC.

In its sample, this clonotype was seen many times. The J gene is TRBJ1-4, the V gene TRBV6-6, with 10 bases identical to TRBD1. V dropped 7 bases and J dropped 7; count of bases not matched to a gene: 6. This CDR3 is 14 amino acids long. CDR1 MNHNY and CDR2 SVGAGI come from the germline V gene (reference sequence). The CDR3 loop is CASTLGTGVEKLFF. DNA of the CDR3: TGTGCCAGCACTCTGGGGACAGGGGTTGAAAAACTGTTTTTT.

The table lists this clonotype with many counts. V gene TRBV29-1 combines with J gene TRBJ2-3; D might be TRBD1 or TRBD2, each matching 7 bases. Germline V gene sequence: CDR1 SQVTM, CDR2 ANQGSEA. This CDR3 has 14 amino acids. V was pared by 6 bases and J by 2 bases, with 15 bases between. The CDR3: CSVDRAGATDTQYF. CDR3 sequence (DNA): TGCAGCGTAGACAGGGCGGGGGCCACAGATACGCAGTATTTT.

In this sample, this clonotype turned up many times. The V gene is TRBV5-5, the J gene TRBJ1-3, with unresolved D. CDR1 and CDR2 (germline): SGHKS, YYEKEE (reference sequence). The CDR3 sequence is 15 residues long. V was pared by 0 bases and J by 0 bases, with 7 bases between. The CDR3 sequence is CASSLDNASGNTIYF. The CDR3 bases are TGTGCCAGCAGCTTGGACAACGCCTCTGGAAACACCATATATTTT.

This clonotype was detected a few times. The chain has TRBV12-3 or TRBV12-4 and TRBJ1-1; no firm D call. CDR3 length: 11 amino acids. V was trimmed by 3 bases and J by 6 bases, leaving 5 bases between them. The CDR3 region has the DNA TGTGCCAGCAGTTTTACCCCTGAAGCTTTCTTT. Protein sequence: CASSFTPEAFF.

This clonotype was recorded at least ten times. This rearrangement joins TRBV7-9 to TRBJ2-7; 13 bases are a match to TRBD2. The CDR3 has 15 amino acids. The V segment lost 5 bases and the J segment 4 bases; nucleotides outside the gene matches: 5. Germline V lookup: CDR1 SEHNR, CDR2 FQNEAQ (reference sequence). CDR3 bases: TGTGCCAGCAGCCAGGGACTAGCGGGGTTATACGAGCAGTACTTC. Translated, it gives CASSQGLAGLYEQYF.